This TCR beta chain was obtained from a study of cytomegalovirus exposure and HLA in healthy donors. Study-wide points: Later findings reportedly placed an Asian-associated ancestry cluster below the approximately 670-donor mean for N-insertions.

The V and J ends lost 6 bases and 3 bases respectively, with 15 bases between them. Germline values: CDR1 SQVTM, CDR2 ANQGSEA. The CDR3 runs to 14 residues. Of note for this clone: Its antigen is unidentified. Within the sample, other DNA sequences also encode this same CDR3.

In the PCR, 60 Vbeta and 13 Jbeta primers were used. Clones were read by immunoSEQ multiplex PCR, and TCRdb kept only the in-frame ones, dropping some. The table shows more than 200,000 clones, with under 80% occurring only once. Sequencing used PBMCs. The origin of this receptor is a girl under 10 years old in good health and CMV-seronegative. This chain connects TRBV29-1 to TRBJ2-1, with D possibly matching TRBD2 (7 bases). CDR3 nucleotide sequence: TGCAGCGTCGGTTGGGGGGGCTTCTACAATGAGCAGTTCTTC. Translated: CSVGWGGFYNEQFF.